Below, one TCR beta chain is given with its context. Its target is not known. This sample is part of a study of graft-versus-host responses after intestinal transplantation. Study in general: Following induction with anti-thymocyte globulin, all recipients were given tacrolimus and steroids for about three years.

Repertoires were generated with immunoSEQ multiplex PCR, while TCRdb's copy carries only in-frame clones and drops some. The sample lists fewer than 95,000 clones; approximately 94% were seen once. V shed 4 bases and J shed 5 bases, with 6 bases lying between them. The CDR3 spans 12 residues. Germline V gives CDR1 MNHEY, CDR2 SMNVEV (reference sequence). Study findings and constraints: Some GvH clones appeared in ileal mucosa or blood before recipient bone marrow.

The sample here was unstimulated CD8+ T cells sorted from spleen or lymph node cells, taken before intestinal transplant. The clonotype originates from a human donor who received an intestinal transplant. The chain employs TRBV27 and TRBJ1-5; D may be TRBD1 (6 bases). The CDR3 spells CASSSGDQPQHF. CDR3 sequence (DNA): TGTGCCAGCAGTTCAGGGGATCAGCCCCAGCATTTT.